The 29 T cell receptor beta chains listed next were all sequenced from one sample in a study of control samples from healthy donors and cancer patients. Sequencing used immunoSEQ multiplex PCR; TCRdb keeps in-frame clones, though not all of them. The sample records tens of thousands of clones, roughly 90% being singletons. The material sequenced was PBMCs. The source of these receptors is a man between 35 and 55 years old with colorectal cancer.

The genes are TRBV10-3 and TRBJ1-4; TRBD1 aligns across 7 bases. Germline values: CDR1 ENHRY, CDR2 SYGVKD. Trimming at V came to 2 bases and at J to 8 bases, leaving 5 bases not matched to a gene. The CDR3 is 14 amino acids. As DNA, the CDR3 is TGTGCCATCAGTGAGAGGGGGCTCGGGGAAAAACTGTTTTTT. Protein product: CAISERGLGEKLFF.

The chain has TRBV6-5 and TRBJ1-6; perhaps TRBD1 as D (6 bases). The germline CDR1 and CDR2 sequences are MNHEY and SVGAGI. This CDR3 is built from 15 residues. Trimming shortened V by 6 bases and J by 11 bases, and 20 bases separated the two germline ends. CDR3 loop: CASRTGGRPAAPLHF. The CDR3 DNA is TGTGCCAGCAGGACCGGGGGCCGGCCGGCAGCACCCCTCCACTTT.

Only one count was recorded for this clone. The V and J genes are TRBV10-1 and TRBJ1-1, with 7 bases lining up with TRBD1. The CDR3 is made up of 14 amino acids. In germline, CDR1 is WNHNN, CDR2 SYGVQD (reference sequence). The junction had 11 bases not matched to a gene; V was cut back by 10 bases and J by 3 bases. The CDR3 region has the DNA TGCGCCACCGCGACGACAGGGCGGGACACTGAAGCTTTCTTT. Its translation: CATATTGRDTEAFF.

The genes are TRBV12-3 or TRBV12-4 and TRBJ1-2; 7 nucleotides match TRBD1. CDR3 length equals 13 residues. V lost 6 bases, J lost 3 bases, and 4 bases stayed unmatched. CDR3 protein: CASSLTGDYGYTF. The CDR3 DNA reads TGTGCCAGCAGCCTCACAGGGGACTATGGCTACACCTTC.

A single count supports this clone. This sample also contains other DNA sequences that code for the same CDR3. CDR3 bases: TGTGCCAGCAGTTACGGAGACAGGGGGGATACTGAAGCTTTCTTT. Its protein is CASSYGDRGDTEAFF. This chain uses TRBV6-5 with TRBJ1-1; 9 bases align to TRBD1. The germline CDR1 and CDR2 sequences are MNHEY and SVGAGI. V shed 2 bases, J shed 5 bases, and the junction held 6 bases outside the gene matches. This CDR3 spans 15 amino acids.

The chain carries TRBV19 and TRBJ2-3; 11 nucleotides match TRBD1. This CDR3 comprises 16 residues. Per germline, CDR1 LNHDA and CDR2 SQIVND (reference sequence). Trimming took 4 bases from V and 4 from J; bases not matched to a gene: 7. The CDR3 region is CASSTVGTGGADTQYF. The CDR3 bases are TGTGCCAGTAGTACCGTCGGGACAGGGGGGGCAGATACGCAGTATTTT.

Here the CDR3 DNA reads TGTGCCAGCAGTGAAATGGTCGGTAACTATGGCTACACCTTC. Amino acid sequence: CASSEMVGNYGYTF. The chain recombines TRBV6-1 with TRBJ1-2, with unresolved D. The CDR3 covers 14 residues. V gave up 2 bases and J gave up 1 base, with 8 bases separating them. Germline V gene sequence: CDR1 MNHNS, CDR2 SASEGT.

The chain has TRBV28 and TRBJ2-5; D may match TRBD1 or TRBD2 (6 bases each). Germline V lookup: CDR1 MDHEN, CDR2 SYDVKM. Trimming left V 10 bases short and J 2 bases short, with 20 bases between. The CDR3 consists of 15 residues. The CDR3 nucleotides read TGTGCCACCCTTGAAGGGGGGACACTACAAGAGACCCAGTACTTC. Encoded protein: CATLEGGTLQETQYF.

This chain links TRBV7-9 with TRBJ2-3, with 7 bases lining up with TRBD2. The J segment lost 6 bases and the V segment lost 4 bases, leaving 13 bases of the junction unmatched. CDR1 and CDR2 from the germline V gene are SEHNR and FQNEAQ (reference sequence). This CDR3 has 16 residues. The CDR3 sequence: CASSSTRTSWADTQYF. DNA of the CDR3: TGTGCCAGCAGCTCAACTCGGACTAGTTGGGCGGATACGCAGTATTTT.

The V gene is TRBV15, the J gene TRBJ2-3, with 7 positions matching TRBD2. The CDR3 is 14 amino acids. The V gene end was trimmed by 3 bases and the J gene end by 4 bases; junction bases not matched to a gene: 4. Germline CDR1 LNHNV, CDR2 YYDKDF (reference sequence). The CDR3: CATSRGGGPDTQYF. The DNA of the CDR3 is TGTGCCACCAGCAGGGGCGGGGGACCAGATACGCAGTATTTT.

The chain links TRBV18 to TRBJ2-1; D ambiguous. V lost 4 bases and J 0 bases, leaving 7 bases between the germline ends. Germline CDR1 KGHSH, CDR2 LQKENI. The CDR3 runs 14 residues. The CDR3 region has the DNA TGTGCCAGCTCACGTAGCAACTCCTACAATGAGCAGTTCTTC. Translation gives CASSRSNSYNEQFF. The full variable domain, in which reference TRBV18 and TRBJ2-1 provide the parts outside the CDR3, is NAGVMQNPRHLVRRRGQEARLRCSPMKGHSHVYWYRQLPEEGLKFMVYLQKENIIDESGMPKERFSAEFPKEGPSILRIQQVVRGDSAAYFCASSRSNSYNEQFFGPGTRLTVL.

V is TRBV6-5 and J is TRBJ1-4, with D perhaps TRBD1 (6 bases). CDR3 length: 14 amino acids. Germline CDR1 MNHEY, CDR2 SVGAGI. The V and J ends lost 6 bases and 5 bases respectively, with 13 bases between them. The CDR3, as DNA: TGTGCCAGCAGGGCAGGGGCCCGAAATGAAAAACTGTTTTTT. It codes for CASRAGARNEKLFF.

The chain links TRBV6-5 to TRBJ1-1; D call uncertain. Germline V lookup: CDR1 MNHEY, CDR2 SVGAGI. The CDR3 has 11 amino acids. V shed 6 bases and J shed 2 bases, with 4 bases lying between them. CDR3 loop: CASRQNTEAFF. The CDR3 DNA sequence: TGTGCCAGCAGGCAAAACACTGAAGCTTTCTTT.

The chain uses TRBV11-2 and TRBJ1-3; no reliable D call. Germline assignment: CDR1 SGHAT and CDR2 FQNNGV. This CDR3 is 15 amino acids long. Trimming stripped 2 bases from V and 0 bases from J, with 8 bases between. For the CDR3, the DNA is TGTGCCAGCAGCTTACGAGGGAGCTCTGGAAACACCATATATTTT. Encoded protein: CASSLRGSSGNTIYF.

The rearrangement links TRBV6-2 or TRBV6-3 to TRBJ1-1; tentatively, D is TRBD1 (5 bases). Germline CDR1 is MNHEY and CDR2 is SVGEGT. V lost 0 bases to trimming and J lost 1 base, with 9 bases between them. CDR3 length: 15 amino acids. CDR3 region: CASSYSTQGNTEAFF. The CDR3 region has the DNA TGTGCCAGCAGTTACTCGACGCAGGGGAACACTGAAGCTTTCTTT.

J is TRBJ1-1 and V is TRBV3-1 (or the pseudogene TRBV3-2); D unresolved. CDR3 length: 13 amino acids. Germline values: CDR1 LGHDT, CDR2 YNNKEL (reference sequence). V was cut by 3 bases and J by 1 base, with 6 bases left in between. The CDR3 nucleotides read TGTGCCAGCAGCCACGGAAAGAACACTGAAGCTTTCTTT. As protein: CASSHGKNTEAFF.

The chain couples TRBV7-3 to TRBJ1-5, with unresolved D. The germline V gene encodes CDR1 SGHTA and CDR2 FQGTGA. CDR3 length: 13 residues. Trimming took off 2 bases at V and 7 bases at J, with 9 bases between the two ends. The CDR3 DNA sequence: TGTGCCAGCAGCTTAGACCCCCGGCAGCCCCAGCATTTT. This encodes CASSLDPRQPQHF. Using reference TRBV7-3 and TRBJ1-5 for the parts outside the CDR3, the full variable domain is GAGVSQTPSNKVTEKGKYVELRCDPISGHTALYWYRQSLGQGPEFLIYFQGTGAADDSGLPNDRFFAVRPEGSVSTLKIQRTERGDSAVYLCASSLDPRQPQHFGDGTRLSIL.

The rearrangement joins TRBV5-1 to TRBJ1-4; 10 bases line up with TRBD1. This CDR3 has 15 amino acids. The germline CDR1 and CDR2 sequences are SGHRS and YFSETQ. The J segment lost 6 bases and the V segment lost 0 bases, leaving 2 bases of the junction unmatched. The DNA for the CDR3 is TGCGCCAGCAGCTTGGAAGGGACAGGGGATGAAAAACTGTTTTTT. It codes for CASSLEGTGDEKLFF.

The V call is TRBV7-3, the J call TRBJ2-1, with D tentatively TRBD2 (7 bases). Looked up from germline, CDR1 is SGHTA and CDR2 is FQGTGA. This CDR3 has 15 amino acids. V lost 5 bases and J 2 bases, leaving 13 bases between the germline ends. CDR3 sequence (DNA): TGTGCCAGCAGCCCTGGCGGGGGCCCCTACAATGAGCAGTTCTTC. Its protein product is CASSPGGGPYNEQFF.

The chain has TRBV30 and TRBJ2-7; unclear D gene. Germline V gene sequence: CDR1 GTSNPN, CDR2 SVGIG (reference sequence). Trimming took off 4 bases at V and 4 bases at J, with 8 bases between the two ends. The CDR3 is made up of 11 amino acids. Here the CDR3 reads CAWTRSYEQYF. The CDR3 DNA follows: TGTGCCTGGACCCGGAGTTACGAGCAGTACTTC.

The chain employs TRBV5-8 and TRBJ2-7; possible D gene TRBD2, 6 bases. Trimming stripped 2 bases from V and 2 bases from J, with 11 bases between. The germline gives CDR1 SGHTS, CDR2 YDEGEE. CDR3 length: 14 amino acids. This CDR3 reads CASSFRERTYEQYF. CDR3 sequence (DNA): TGTGCCAGCAGCTTCCGGGAGCGGACCTACGAGCAGTACTTC. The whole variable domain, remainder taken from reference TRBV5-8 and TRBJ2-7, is EAGVTQSPTHLIKTRGQQATLRCSPISGHTSVYWYQQALGLGLQFLLWYDEGEERNRGNFPPRFSGRQFPNYSSELNVNALELEDSALYLCASSFRERTYEQYFGPGTRLTVT.

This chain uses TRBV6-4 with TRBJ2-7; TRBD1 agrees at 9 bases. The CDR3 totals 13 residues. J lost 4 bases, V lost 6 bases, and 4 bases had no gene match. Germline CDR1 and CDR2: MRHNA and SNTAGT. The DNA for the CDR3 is TGTGCCAGCAGAGGACAGGGGCTATACGAGCAGTACTTC. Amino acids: CASRGQGLYEQYF.

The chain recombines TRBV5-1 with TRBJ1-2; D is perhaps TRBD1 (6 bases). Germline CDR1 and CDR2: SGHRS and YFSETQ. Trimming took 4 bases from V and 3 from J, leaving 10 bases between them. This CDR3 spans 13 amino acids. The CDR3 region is CASSEQGDYGYTF. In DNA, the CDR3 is TGCGCCAGCAGCGAACAGGGTGACTATGGCTACACCTTC.

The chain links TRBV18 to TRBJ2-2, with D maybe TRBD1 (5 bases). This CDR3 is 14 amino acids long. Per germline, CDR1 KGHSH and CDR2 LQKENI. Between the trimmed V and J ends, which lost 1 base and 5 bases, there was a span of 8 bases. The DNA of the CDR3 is TGTGCCAGCTCACCACTTCCAGGGACCGGGGAGCTGTTTTTT. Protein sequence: CASSPLPGTGELFF. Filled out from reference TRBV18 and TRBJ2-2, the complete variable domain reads NAGVMQNPRHLVRRRGQEARLRCSPMKGHSHVYWYRQLPEEGLKFMVYLQKENIIDESGMPKERFSAEFPKEGPSILRIQQVVRGDSAAYFCASSPLPGTGELFFGEGSRLTVL.

This CDR3 reads CASSQVAVAEGAGGGYTF. CDR3 DNA sequence: TGTGCCAGCAGCCAAGTGGCCGTAGCGGAGGGGGCGGGCGGTGGCTACACCTTC. The chain couples TRBV3-1 (or the pseudogene TRBV3-2) to TRBJ1-2; 7 bases line up with TRBD1. The V and J ends lost 1 base and 7 bases, in that order; junction bases with no gene match: 18. This CDR3 contains 18 residues. CDR1 and CDR2 from the germline V gene are LGHDT and YNNKEL (reference sequence).

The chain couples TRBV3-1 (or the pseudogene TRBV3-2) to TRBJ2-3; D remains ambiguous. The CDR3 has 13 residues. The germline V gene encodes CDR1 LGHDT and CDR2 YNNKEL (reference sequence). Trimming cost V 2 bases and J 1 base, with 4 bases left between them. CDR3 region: CASSQRGTDTQYF. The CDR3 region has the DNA TGTGCCAGCAGCCAACGGGGCACAGATACGCAGTATTTT.

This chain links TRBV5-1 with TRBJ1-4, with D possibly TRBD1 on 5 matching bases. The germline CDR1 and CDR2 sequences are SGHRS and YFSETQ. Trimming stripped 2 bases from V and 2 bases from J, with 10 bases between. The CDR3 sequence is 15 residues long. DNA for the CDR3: TGCGCCAGCAGCTTAGGGGTCGGCACTAATGAAAAACTGTTTTTT. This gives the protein CASSLGVGTNEKLFF.

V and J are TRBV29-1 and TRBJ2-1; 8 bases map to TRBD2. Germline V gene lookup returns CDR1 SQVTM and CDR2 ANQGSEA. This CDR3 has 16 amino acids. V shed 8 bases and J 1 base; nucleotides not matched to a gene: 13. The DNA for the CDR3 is TGCAGCATACTCCCGGGAGGGATGGGGTCCTACAATGAGCAGTTCTTC. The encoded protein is CSILPGGMGSYNEQFF.

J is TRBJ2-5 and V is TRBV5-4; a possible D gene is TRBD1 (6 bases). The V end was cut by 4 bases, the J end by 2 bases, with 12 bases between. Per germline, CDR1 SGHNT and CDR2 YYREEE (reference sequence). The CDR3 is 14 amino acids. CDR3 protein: CASSRTDRQETQYF. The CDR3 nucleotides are TGTGCCAGCAGCCGGACAGACAGACAAGAGACCCAGTACTTC.